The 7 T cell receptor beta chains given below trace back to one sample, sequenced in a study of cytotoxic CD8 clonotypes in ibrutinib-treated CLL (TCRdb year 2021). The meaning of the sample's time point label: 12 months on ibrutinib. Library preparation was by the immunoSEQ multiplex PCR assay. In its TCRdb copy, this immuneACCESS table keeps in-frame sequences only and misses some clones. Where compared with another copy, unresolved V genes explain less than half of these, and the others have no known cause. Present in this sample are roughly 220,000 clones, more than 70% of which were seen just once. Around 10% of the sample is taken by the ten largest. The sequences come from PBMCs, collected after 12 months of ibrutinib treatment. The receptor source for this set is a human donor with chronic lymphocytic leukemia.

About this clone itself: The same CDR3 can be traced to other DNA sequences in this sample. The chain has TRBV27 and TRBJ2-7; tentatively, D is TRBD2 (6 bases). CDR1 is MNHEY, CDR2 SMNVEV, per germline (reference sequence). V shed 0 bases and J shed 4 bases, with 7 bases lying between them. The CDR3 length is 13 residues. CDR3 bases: TGTGCCAGCAGTTTATCGGGGGGATACGAGCAGTACTTC. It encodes CASSLSGGYEQYF.

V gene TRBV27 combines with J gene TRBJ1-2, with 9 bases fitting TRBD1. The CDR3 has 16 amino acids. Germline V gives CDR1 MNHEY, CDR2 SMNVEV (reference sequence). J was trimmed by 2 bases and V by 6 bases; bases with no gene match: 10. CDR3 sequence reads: CASRGTGQRRNYGYTF. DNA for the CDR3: TGTGCCAGCAGGGGGACAGGGCAACGGAGGAACTATGGCTACACCTTC.

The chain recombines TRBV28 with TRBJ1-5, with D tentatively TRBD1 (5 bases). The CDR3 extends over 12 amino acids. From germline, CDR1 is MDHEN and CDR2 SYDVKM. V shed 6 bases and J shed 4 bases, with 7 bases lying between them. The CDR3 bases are TGTGCCAGCAGAAACAGGAATCAGCCCCAGCATTTT. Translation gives CASRNRNQPQHF.

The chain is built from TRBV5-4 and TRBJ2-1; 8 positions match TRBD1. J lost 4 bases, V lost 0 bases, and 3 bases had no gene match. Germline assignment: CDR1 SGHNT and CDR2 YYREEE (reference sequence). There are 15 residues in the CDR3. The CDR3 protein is CASSLGQGSYNEQFF. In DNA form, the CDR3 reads TGTGCCAGCAGCTTGGGACAGGGGTCATACAATGAGCAGTTCTTC.

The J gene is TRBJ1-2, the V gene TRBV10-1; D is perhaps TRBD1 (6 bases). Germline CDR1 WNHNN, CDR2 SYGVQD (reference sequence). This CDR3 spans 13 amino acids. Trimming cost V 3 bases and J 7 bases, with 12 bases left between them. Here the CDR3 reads CASSEGGSSGYTF. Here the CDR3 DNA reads TGCGCCAGCAGTGAAGGGGGTTCGAGTGGCTACACCTTC.

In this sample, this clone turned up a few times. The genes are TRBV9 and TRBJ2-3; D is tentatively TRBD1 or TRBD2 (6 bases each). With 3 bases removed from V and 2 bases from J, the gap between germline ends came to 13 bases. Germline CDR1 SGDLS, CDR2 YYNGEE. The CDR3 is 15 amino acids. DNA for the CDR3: TGTGCCAGCAGCGAGGGGGGACTCAACACAGATACGCAGTATTTT. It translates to CASSEGGLNTDTQYF.

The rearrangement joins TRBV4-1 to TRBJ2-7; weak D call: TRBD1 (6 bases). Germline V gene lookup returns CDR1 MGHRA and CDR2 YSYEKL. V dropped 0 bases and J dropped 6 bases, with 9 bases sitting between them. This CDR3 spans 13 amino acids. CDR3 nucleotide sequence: TGCGCCAGCAGCCAAGAAAGGGGGTTCGAGCAGTACTTC. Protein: CASSQERGFEQYF.